Each of the 29 T cell receptor beta chains below was sequenced from the same sample in a study of blood T cell repertoires in COVID-19. TCRdb keeps only in-frame clones here, not all; method: immunoSEQ multiplex PCR. Here the sample spans a few hundred thousand clones, 88% being singletons. Sequencing used PBMCs or T cells enriched from blood (not recorded which). These receptors were obtained from a woman aged 18-29 years who had recovered from COVID-19.

With regard to this clone: The sample has other DNA sequences that encode this CDR3 too. The genes are TRBV18 and TRBJ2-3, with D perhaps TRBD1 (7 bases). The CDR3 has 16 amino acids. Germline CDR1 is KGHSH and CDR2 is LQKENI. V was trimmed by 3 bases and J by 0 bases, leaving 13 bases between them. CDR3 bases: TGTGCCAGCTCACCCCCACAGGGGACTAGCACAGATACGCAGTATTTT. Its protein product is CASSPPQGTSTDTQYF.

This rearrangement joins TRBV6-1 to TRBJ1-6, with 9 positions matching TRBD1. CDR1 MNHNS and CDR2 SASEGT come from the germline V gene. Trimming at V came to 0 bases and at J to 9 bases, leaving 3 bases not matched to a gene. This CDR3 contains 15 residues. CDR3 amino acids: CASSEAGTGPSPLHF. CDR3 DNA: TGTGCCAGCAGTGAAGCTGGGACAGGGCCTTCACCCCTCCACTTT.

This chain joins TRBV19 and TRBJ1-1; 7 bases are shared with TRBD1. CDR1 and CDR2 from the germline V gene are LNHDA and SQIVND (reference sequence). The CDR3 length is 18 residues. The V and J ends lost 3 bases and 4 bases, in that order; junction bases with no gene match: 17. Here the CDR3 DNA reads TGTGCCAGTAGTATGTCCCTGTTCGACAGGGTTGGTAGCACTGAAGCTTTCTTT. It encodes CASSMSLFDRVGSTEAFF.

V and J are TRBV6-5 and TRBJ2-7; 7 bases match TRBD2. The CDR3 is 13 residues long. The ends lost 6 bases at V and 5 bases at J; junction bases unmatched: 7. The germline V gene encodes CDR1 MNHEY and CDR2 SVGAGI. CDR3 bases: TGTGCCAGCAGCCTGACTAGCATCGACGAGCAGTACTTC. It translates to CASSLTSIDEQYF.

The J gene is TRBJ1-1, the V gene TRBV15; no clear D gene. Trimming left V 0 bases short and J 8 bases short, with 10 bases between. Germline V gives CDR1 LNHNV, CDR2 YYDKDF (reference sequence). The CDR3 sequence is 13 residues long. The CDR3 region has the DNA TGTGCCACCAGCAGAGATTGGGTACTAGAAGCTTTCTTT. The encoded protein is CATSRDWVLEAFF.

The chain has TRBV27 and TRBJ2-7; a weak D match, TRBD1 (6 bases). Germline V gene lookup returns CDR1 MNHEY and CDR2 SMNVEV (reference sequence). The CDR3 contains 13 residues. V was shortened by 6 bases and J by 6 bases, with 15 bases between the two germline ends. The CDR3 here is CASRGQIYSEQYF. The CDR3 nucleotides are TGTGCCAGCAGAGGACAGATCTACTCCGAGCAGTACTTC.

The rearrangement uses TRBV28 and TRBJ1-2; TRBD1 agrees at 7 bases. Unmatched junction bases numbered 25, after V lost 8 bases and J lost 4 bases. The germline CDR1 and CDR2 sequences are MDHEN and SYDVKM. This CDR3 region has 19 residues. The CDR3 coding sequence is TGTGCCAGCTCCTCCCCCCGAGGACAGGCAGGGTTGGTTGGCTATGGCTACACCTTC. This gives the protein CASSSPRGQAGLVGYGYTF.

The chain links TRBV6-2 or TRBV6-3 to TRBJ1-1; tentative D call: TRBD1 (6 bases). The germline gives CDR1 MNHEY, CDR2 SVGEGT. V lost 2 bases to trimming and J lost 1 base, with 20 bases between them. The CDR3 contains 18 residues. The CDR3 sequence is CASSYPGGRTPGNTEAFF. For the CDR3, the DNA is TGTGCCAGCAGTTACCCGGGGGGGCGGACCCCTGGGAACACTGAAGCTTTCTTT.

The chain combines TRBV7-9 with TRBJ1-1; 10 bases are shared with TRBD1. J lost 7 bases, V lost 5 bases, and 7 bases had no gene match. Germline CDR1 reads SEHNR; CDR2 reads FQNEAQ (reference sequence). This CDR3 has 14 residues. CDR3 region: CASSPGQGEGEAFF. The CDR3 DNA sequence: TGTGCCAGCAGCCCAGGACAGGGGGAGGGTGAAGCTTTCTTT.

V and J are TRBV20-1 and TRBJ2-7; weak D call: TRBD2 (5 bases). The CDR3 has 13 amino acids. Between the trimmed V and J ends, which lost 6 bases and 5 bases, there was a span of 17 bases. In germline, CDR1 is DFQATT, CDR2 SNEGSKA (reference sequence). The CDR3 DNA sequence: TGCAGTGCCAGTTCGCGGGCTGTCCACGAGCAGTACTTC. The encoded protein is CSASSRAVHEQYF.

This chain uses TRBV19 with TRBJ2-2, with TRBD1 matching over 8 bases. Germline lookup yields CDR1 LNHDA and CDR2 SQIVND (reference sequence). The CDR3 spans 15 residues. J gave up 4 bases and V 7 bases, and 8 bases lay outside the gene matches. In DNA, the CDR3 is TGTGCCAGTATCCCGGGACAGGTTATCACCGGGGAGCTGTTTTTT. It translates to CASIPGQVITGELFF. The complete variable domain, with remaining parts taken from reference TRBV19 and TRBJ2-2, reads DGGITQSPKYLFRKEGQNVTLSCEQNLNHDAMYWYRQDPGQGLRLIYYSQIVNDFQKGDIAEGYSVSREKKESFPLTVTSAQKNPTAFYLCASIPGQVITGELFFGEGSRLTVL.

The V gene is TRBV6-1, the J gene TRBJ2-1, with TRBD2 as a possible D gene (10 bases). With 3 bases removed from V and 15 bases from J, the gap between germline ends came to 21 bases. The CDR3 is 14 amino acids. The germline V gene has CDR1 MNHNS and CDR2 SASEGT. This CDR3 reads CASSEADRGTSVFF. The CDR3 region has the DNA TGTGCCAGCAGTGAGGCCGACAGGGGGACTAGCGTGTTCTTC.

The genes are TRBV6-4 and TRBJ2-7, with 7 bases matching TRBD2. Germline loops: CDR1 MRHNA, CDR2 SNTAGT. The CDR3 is 14 amino acids. V lost 4 bases to trimming and J lost 2 bases; unmatched junction nucleotides: 5. In nucleotides, the CDR3 is TGTGCCAGCAGTGGGGGCGGGGGTGCCTACGAGCAGTACTTC. Residues: CASSGGGGAYEQYF.

This chain links TRBV9 with TRBJ2-1; D is possibly TRBD2 (7 bases). Per the germline V gene, CDR1 is SGDLS and CDR2 is YYNGEE. The CDR3 is 17 residues long. Trimming shortened V by 0 bases and J by 2 bases, and 15 bases separated the two germline ends. In DNA form, the CDR3 reads TGTGCCAGCAGCGTAGAGGGTAGGGGGAGGGCCTACAATGAGCAGTTCTTC. Amino acid sequence: CASSVEGRGRAYNEQFF.

The chain carries TRBV30 and TRBJ2-7; 7 nucleotides match TRBD1. CDR3 length: 14 amino acids. Germline V CDR1 and CDR2: GTSNPN, SVGIG (reference sequence). V was clipped by 0 bases and J by 3 bases; unmatched bases: 5. CDR3 amino acids: CAWSVTWDSYEQYF. The CDR3 DNA follows: TGTGCCTGGAGTGTAACATGGGACAGCTACGAGCAGTACTTC.

This sequence joins TRBV9 and TRBJ1-6; tentatively, D is TRBD1 (5 bases). Germline lookup yields CDR1 SGDLS and CDR2 YYNGEE. The V gene lost 1 base and the J gene lost 8 bases, with 10 bases spanning the gap. The CDR3 is 14 residues long. CDR3 bases: TGTGCCAGCAGCGTAAGGGGTACTGATTCACCCCTCCACTTT. This sequence encodes CASSVRGTDSPLHF. The full variable domain, completed using reference TRBV9 and TRBJ1-6, is DSGVTQTPKHLITATGQRVTLRCSPRSGDLSVYWYQQSLDQGLQFLIQYYNGEERAKGNILERFSAQQFPDLHSELNLSSLELGDSALYFCASSVRGTDSPLHFGNGTRLTVT.

This rearrangement joins TRBV11-2 to TRBJ2-7; TRBD1 might be the D (8 bases). Looked up from germline, CDR1 is SGHAT and CDR2 is FQNNGV. This CDR3 comprises 16 residues. The ends were cut back, 5 bases at V and 0 bases at J, with 17 bases in the middle. Here the CDR3 DNA reads TGTGCCAGCAGCACAGGGGGGGGAAGCTCCTCCTACGAGCAGTACTTC. It is translated as CASSTGGGSSSYEQYF.

The V gene is TRBV30, the J gene TRBJ1-2; the D is unclear. Germline V gene lookup returns CDR1 GTSNPN and CDR2 SVGIG (reference sequence). The V and J ends lost 0 bases and 3 bases respectively, with 5 bases between them. CDR3 length: 12 amino acids. CDR3 loop: CAWSVGDYGYTF. DNA of the CDR3: TGTGCCTGGAGTGTGGGAGACTATGGCTACACCTTC.

The chain recombines TRBV7-2 with TRBJ2-7; weak D call: TRBD2 (7 bases). Per the germline V gene, CDR1 is SGHTA and CDR2 is FQGNSA. This CDR3 is 15 amino acids long. The V end was cut by 1 base, the J end by 2 bases, with 12 bases between. The CDR3 bases are TGTGCCAGCAGCTTAGGCCCGGGGGGCACCTACGAGCAGTACTTC. It translates to CASSLGPGGTYEQYF. Full variable domain (outside the CDR3, taken from reference TRBV7-2 and TRBJ2-7): GAGVSQSPSNKVTEKGKDVELRCDPISGHTALYWYRQSLGQGLEFLIYFQGNSAPDKSGLPSDRFSAERTGGSVSTLTIQRTQQEDSAVYLCASSLGPGGTYEQYFGPGTRLTVT.

This rearrangement joins TRBV18 to TRBJ2-3; 13 bases fit TRBD2. Germline V CDR1 and CDR2: KGHSH, LQKENI. The CDR3 sequence is 18 residues long. Trimming removed 3 bases from V and 0 bases from J; junction bases left unmatched: 6. The CDR3 here is CASSPTEGLAGSTDTQYF. The CDR3 coding sequence is TGTGCCAGCTCACCGACGGAGGGACTAGCGGGGAGCACAGATACGCAGTATTTT.

The chain employs TRBV27 and TRBJ1-2; a possible D gene is TRBD1 (5 bases). CDR3 length: 16 residues. Germline V CDR1 and CDR2: MNHEY, SMNVEV (reference sequence). V was clipped by 5 bases and J by 2 bases, with 18 bases between them. This chain's CDR3 is CASSPTLGAGNYGYTF. The CDR3 DNA sequence: TGTGCCAGCAGTCCGACCCTAGGGGCAGGGAACTATGGCTACACCTTC.

This clone has a single count. The V call is TRBV7-9, the J call TRBJ2-2; 8 bases match TRBD2. The CDR3 is 15 residues long. V trimming: 4 bases; J trimming: 5 bases; junction bases outside the gene matches: 6. Per germline, CDR1 SEHNR and CDR2 FQNEAQ (reference sequence). The CDR3: CASSSRTSRTGELFF. Here the CDR3 DNA reads TGTGCCAGCAGCTCTCGGACTAGCCGGACCGGGGAGCTGTTTTTT. The full variable domain, rest sourced from reference TRBV7-9 and TRBJ2-2, is DTGVSQNPRHKITKRGQNVTFRCDPISEHNRLYWYRQTLGQGPEFLTYFQNEAQLEKSRLLSDRFSAERPKGSFSTLEIQRTEQGDSAMYLCASSSRTSRTGELFFGEGSRLTVL.

This CDR3 is CATSADRDTYNEQFF. The CDR3 region has the DNA TGTGCCACCAGCGCGGACAGGGATACCTACAATGAGCAGTTCTTC. The V gene is TRBV24-1, the J gene TRBJ2-1, with 8 bases identical to TRBD1. Unmatched junction bases numbered 6, after V lost 7 bases and J lost 2 bases. There are 15 residues in the CDR3. Per germline, CDR1 KGHDR and CDR2 SFDVKD.

V usage is TRBV5-1 and J usage is TRBJ1-2; D possibly corresponds to TRBD1 (6 bases). The V and J ends lost 2 bases and 8 bases respectively, with 16 bases between them. Germline assignment: CDR1 SGHRS and CDR2 YFSETQ. The CDR3 sequence is 14 residues long. The CDR3 coding sequence is TGCGCCAGCAGCTTCCAACAGGGCAATAGCGGCTACACCTTC. Its translation: CASSFQQGNSGYTF. Together with reference TRBV5-1 and TRBJ1-2, the CDR3 gives the full variable domain: KAGVTQTPRYLIKTRGQQVTLSCSPISGHRSVSWYQQTPGQGLQFLFEYFSETQRNKGNFPGRFSGRQFSNSRSEMNVSTLELGDSALYLCASSFQQGNSGYTFGSGTRLTVV.

The J gene is TRBJ1-2, the V gene TRBV7-9; D perhaps matches TRBD1 (5 bases). V lost 2 bases, J lost 2 bases, and 21 bases lay in between. The CDR3 spans 18 residues. Germline V lookup: CDR1 SEHNR, CDR2 FQNEAQ (reference sequence). CDR3 in amino acids: CASSLTVFSGATNYGYTF. The DNA for the CDR3 is TGTGCCAGCAGCTTAACCGTTTTCAGTGGGGCGACGAACTATGGCTACACCTTC.

The chain joins TRBV6-2 or TRBV6-3 to TRBJ2-3; no definite D call. CDR3 length: 13 residues. With 3 bases removed from V and 3 bases from J, the gap between germline ends came to 7 bases. Germline CDR1 is MNHEY and CDR2 is SVGEGT. CDR3 amino acids: CASSYRETDTQYF. CDR3 bases: TGTGCCAGCAGTTATCGCGAGACAGATACGCAGTATTTT.

This clone was counted between two and nine times. Here the CDR3 DNA reads TGTGCCTGGAACCCTGCGGGCTCTGGAAACACCATATATTTT. This gives the protein CAWNPAGSGNTIYF. The genes are TRBV30 and TRBJ1-3; D uncertain. CDR3 size: 14 residues. Germline V gene data show CDR1 as GTSNPN and CDR2 as SVGIG (reference sequence). Trimming took off 4 bases at V and 0 bases at J, with 10 bases between the two ends.

The rearrangement uses TRBV27 and TRBJ1-1; tentatively, D is TRBD1 (5 bases). Germline lookup yields CDR1 MNHEY and CDR2 SMNVEV (reference sequence). Trimming cost V 8 bases and J 2 bases, with 15 bases left between them. This CDR3 region has 14 residues. In nucleotides, the CDR3 is TGTGCCAGCGGGCACCGGGACTCAAACACTGAAGCTTTCTTT. This gives the protein CASGHRDSNTEAFF.

The chain is built from TRBV5-8 and TRBJ1-6, with D perhaps TRBD1 (5 bases). The V and J ends lost 5 bases and 6 bases respectively, with 15 bases between them. CDR3 size: 15 residues. Germline V gene data show CDR1 as SGHTS and CDR2 as YDEGEE. The CDR3 DNA sequence: TGTGCCAGCAGTGGCAGGGCTCAGATTAATTCACCCCTCCACTTT. As protein: CASSGRAQINSPLHF.